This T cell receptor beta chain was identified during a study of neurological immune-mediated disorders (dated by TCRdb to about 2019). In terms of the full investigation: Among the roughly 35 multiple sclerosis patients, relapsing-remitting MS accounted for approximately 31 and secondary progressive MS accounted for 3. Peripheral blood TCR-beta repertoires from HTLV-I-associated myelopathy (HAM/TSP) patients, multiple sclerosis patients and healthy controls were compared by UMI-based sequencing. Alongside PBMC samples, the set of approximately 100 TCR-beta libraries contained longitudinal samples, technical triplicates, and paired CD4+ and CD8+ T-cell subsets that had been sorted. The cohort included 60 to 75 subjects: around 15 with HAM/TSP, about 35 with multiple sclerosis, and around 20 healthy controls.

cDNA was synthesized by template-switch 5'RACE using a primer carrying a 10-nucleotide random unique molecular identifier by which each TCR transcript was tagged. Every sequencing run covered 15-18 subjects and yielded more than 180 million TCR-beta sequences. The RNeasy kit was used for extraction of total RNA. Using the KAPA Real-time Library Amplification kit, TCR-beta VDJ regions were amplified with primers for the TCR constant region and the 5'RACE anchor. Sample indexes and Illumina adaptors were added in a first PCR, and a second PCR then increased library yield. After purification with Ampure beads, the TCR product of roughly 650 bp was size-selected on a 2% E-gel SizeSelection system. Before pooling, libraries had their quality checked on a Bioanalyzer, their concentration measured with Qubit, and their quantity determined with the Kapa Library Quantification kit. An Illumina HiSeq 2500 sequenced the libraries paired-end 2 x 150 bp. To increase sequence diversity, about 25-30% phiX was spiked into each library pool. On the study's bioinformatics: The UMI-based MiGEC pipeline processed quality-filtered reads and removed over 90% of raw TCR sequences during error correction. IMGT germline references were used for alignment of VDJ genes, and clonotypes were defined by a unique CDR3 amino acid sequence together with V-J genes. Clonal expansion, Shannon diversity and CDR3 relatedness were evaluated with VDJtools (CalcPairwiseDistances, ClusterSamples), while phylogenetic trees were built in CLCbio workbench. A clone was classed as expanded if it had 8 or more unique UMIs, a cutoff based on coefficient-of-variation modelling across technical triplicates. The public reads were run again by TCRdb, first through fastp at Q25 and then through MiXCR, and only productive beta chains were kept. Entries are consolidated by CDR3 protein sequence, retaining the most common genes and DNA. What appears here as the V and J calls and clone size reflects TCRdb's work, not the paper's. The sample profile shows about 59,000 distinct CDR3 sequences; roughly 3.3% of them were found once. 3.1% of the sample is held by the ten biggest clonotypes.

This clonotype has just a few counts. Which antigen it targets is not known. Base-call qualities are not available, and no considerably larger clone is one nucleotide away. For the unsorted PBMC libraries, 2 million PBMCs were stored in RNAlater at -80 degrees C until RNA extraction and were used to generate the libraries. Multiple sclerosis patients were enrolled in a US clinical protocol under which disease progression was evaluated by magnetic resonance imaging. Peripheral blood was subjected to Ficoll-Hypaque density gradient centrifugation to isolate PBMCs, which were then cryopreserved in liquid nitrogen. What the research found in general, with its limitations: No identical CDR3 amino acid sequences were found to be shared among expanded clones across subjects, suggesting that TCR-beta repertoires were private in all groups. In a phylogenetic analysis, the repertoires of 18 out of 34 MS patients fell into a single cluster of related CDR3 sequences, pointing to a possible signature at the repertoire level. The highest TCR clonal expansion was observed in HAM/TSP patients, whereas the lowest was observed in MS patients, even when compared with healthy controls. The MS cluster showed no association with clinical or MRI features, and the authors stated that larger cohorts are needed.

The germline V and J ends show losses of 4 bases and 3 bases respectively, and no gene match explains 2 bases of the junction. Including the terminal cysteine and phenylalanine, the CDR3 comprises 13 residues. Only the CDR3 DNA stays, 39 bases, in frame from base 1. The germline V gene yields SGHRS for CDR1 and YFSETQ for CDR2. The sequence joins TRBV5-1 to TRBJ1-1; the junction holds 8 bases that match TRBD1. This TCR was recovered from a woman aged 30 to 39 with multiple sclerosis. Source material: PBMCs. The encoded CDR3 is CASSRGQDTEAFF. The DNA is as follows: TGCGCCAGCAGCCGGGGACAGGACACTGAAGCTTTCTTT.